This TCR beta chain was retrieved from a study of T cells expressing NK-cell markers. Looking at the study overall: Seven HCMV-seropositive donors and one seronegative donor made up the eight sequenced donors.

General study points: Roughly 6 donors showed dominant NKG2C+ clonotypes comprising roughly 1.0-7.0% of their CD8+ T cells.

TCRdb reanalyzed the 5' RACE reads and collapses them to one entry per CDR3 protein, without DNA. This table holds about 260,000 distinct CDR3 sequences. Turning to this clonotype: Its antigen is not known.

This receptor was obtained from a young man in good health. Sequencing used blood T cells: a sorted CD56 or NKG2C T cell subset, CD4+ or CD8+ T cells, or bulk PBMC T cells (not recorded which).

This CDR3 reads CSVLLAGEYSEQFF. The chain has TRBV29-1 and TRBJ2-1; TCRdb names TRBD2, which stays unverified in the absence of DNA. This CDR3 region has 14 residues. Germline loops: CDR1 SQVTM, CDR2 ANQGSEA.